The 10 T cell receptor beta chains below all came from one sample that was sequenced in a study of graft-versus-host responses after intestinal transplantation. Clones were sequenced by immunoSEQ multiplex PCR, and TCRdb holds only the in-frame ones, with some missing. The table records about 8,600 clones, around 33% of them present only once. This material consisted of alloreactive CD4+ T cells from a mixed lymphocyte reaction culture, taken before intestinal transplant. Subset specified: CFSE-low proliferating T cells sorted from approximately 6-day pre-transplant mixed lymphocyte reaction (GvH or HvG direction). These receptors were taken from a human patient who received an intestinal transplant.

The rearrangement links TRBV10-3 to TRBJ1-4, with D perhaps TRBD1 (6 bases). This CDR3 is 17 amino acids long. V shed 2 bases and J shed 3 bases, with 16 bases lying between them. Germline V gene lookup returns CDR1 ENHRY and CDR2 SYGVKD. As DNA, the CDR3 is TGTGCCATCAGTGAGAGGAGGTGGACAGAGCCTAATGAAAAACTGTTTTTT. It codes for CAISERRWTEPNEKLFF.

The rearrangement uses TRBV2 and TRBJ1-1, with D possibly being TRBD1 (5 bases). CDR3 size: 12 residues. Germline values: CDR1 SNHLY, CDR2 FYNNEI. V was pared by 6 bases and J by 8 bases, with 13 bases between. The CDR3 here is CASRRQTPEAFF. The CDR3 coding sequence is TGTGCCAGCAGAAGACAGACCCCGGAAGCTTTCTTT.

This clone has a handful of counts. V usage is TRBV29-1 and J usage is TRBJ2-1; 7 bases line up with TRBD2. The CDR3 is 13 residues long. V shed 4 bases and J 9 bases; nucleotides not matched to a gene: 9. From germline, CDR1 is SQVTM and CDR2 ANQGSEA. CDR3 residues: CSVGEGPWTEQFF. CDR3 DNA sequence: TGCAGCGTTGGGGAGGGACCATGGACTGAGCAGTTCTTC.

This clone was detected a few times. This rearrangement joins TRBV5-1 to TRBJ1-4, with TRBD1 matching 7 bases. Germline CDR1 is SGHRS and CDR2 is YFSETQ. Trimming cost V 7 bases and J 2 bases; bases outside gene matches: 5. The CDR3 runs 14 residues. The CDR3 DNA reads as TGCGCCAGCTCGACAGGGTTGACTAATGAAAAACTGTTTTTT. Translation gives CASSTGLTNEKLFF.

J is TRBJ2-7 and V is TRBV15; TRBD2 matches 9 bases. The J segment lost 3 bases and the V segment lost 0 bases, leaving 3 bases of the junction unmatched. Germline V gene lookup returns CDR1 LNHNV and CDR2 YYDKDF (reference sequence). This CDR3 spans 15 amino acids. The CDR3 coding sequence is TGTGCCACCAGCAGAGACGCGGGAGGGTTCTACGAGCAGTACTTC. Encoded protein: CATSRDAGGFYEQYF.

The chain combines TRBV18 with TRBJ2-7; TRBD2 aligns across 9 bases. Germline loops: CDR1 KGHSH, CDR2 LQKENI. V was pared by 1 base and J by 3 bases, with 4 bases of the junction left unmatched. CDR3 length: 15 residues. CDR3 sequence reads: CASSPQLAGIYEQYF. The CDR3, as DNA: TGTGCCAGCTCACCACAACTAGCGGGTATCTACGAGCAGTACTTC.

This clone came up a few times. V gene TRBV18 combines with J gene TRBJ2-3; D not certain. Trimming stripped 5 bases from V and 6 bases from J, with 12 bases between. The germline V gene has CDR1 KGHSH and CDR2 LQKENI. This CDR3 is 13 amino acids long. The CDR3 reads CASSKIAADTQYF. In DNA form, the CDR3 reads TGTGCCAGCTCAAAAATAGCTGCGGATACGCAGTATTTT.

This sequence joins TRBV28 and TRBJ1-2, with 8 bases identical to TRBD1. The germline gives CDR1 MDHEN, CDR2 SYDVKM. The CDR3 has 16 residues. J gave up 2 bases and V 5 bases, and 10 bases lay outside the gene matches. For the CDR3, the DNA is TGTGCCAGCAGTACAGGATCCCAGGGGGCCAACTATGGCTACACCTTC. This sequence encodes CASSTGSQGANYGYTF.

This clone was counted a few times. The V gene is TRBV18, the J gene TRBJ2-3; D perhaps matches TRBD2 (7 bases). Germline loops: CDR1 KGHSH, CDR2 LQKENI. Between the trimmed V and J ends, which lost 5 bases and 6 bases, there was a span of 21 bases. The CDR3 has 16 amino acids. The CDR3 nucleotides are TGTGCCAGCTCAATAAGGACACGGGGGGCCGGGGATACGCAGTATTTT. Translated, it gives CASSIRTRGAGDTQYF.

This clone was found a few times. V usage is TRBV16 and J usage is TRBJ1-3, with TRBD1 as a possible D gene (5 bases). V was shortened by 0 bases and J by 4 bases, with 10 bases between the two germline ends. The CDR3 consists of 15 residues. Germline V gene sequence: CDR1 KGHSY, CDR2 FQNENV. CDR3 in DNA: TGTGCCAGCAGCCAATCCTCCACAGGAGGAAACACCATATATTTT. Translating it yields CASSQSSTGGNTIYF.